The 5 T cell receptor beta chains presented below share a single source sample, sequenced in a study of technical replicates of blood from a handful of donors. The method was immunoSEQ multiplex PCR; TCRdb's version includes in-frame clones alone and lacks a portion of them. The sample holds tens of thousands of clones, approximately 98% seen once. Sequenced: T cells isolated from PBMCs. These receptors originate from a human donor in good health.

This rearrangement joins TRBV11-2 to TRBJ2-1; 15 positions match TRBD2. V shed 3 bases and J 9 bases; nucleotides not matched to a gene: 3. This CDR3 has 15 residues. Germline V gene data show CDR1 as SGHAT and CDR2 as FQNNGV. The CDR3 DNA follows: TGTGCCAGCAGCTTCTCGGGACTAGCGGGAGGTGAGCAGTTCTTC. The encoded protein is CASSFSGLAGGEQFF.

This chain links TRBV5-1 with TRBJ2-7, with 9 positions matching TRBD1. With 2 bases clipped from V and 2 bases from J, the junction kept 2 bases outside the gene matches. This CDR3 contains 14 residues. Germline V gene sequence: CDR1 SGHRS, CDR2 YFSETQ. The CDR3 is CASSFGQGTYEQYF. The CDR3 DNA is TGCGCCAGCAGCTTTGGACAGGGGACCTACGAGCAGTACTTC.

CDR3 region: CAILKGAYEQYF. The DNA for the CDR3 is TGTGCCATCCTAAAAGGAGCCTACGAGCAGTACTTC. V and J are TRBV2 and TRBJ2-7, with D hard to call. V dropped 10 bases and J dropped 2 bases, with 12 bases sitting between them. Looked up from germline, CDR1 is SNHLY and CDR2 is FYNNEI. The CDR3 sequence is 12 residues long.

DNA of the CDR3: TGTGCCAGCACAAGAGAATCCGAGCAGTACTTC. Translating it yields CASTRESEQYF. The gene calls are TRBV6-5 and TRBJ2-7; D is undetermined. The CDR3 is made up of 11 amino acids. V lost 7 bases to trimming and J lost 6 bases, with 10 bases between them. From germline, CDR1 is MNHEY and CDR2 SVGAGI.

The chain joins TRBV5-1 to TRBJ2-1, with 11 bases aligning to TRBD2. V trimming: 6 bases; J trimming: 6 bases; junction bases outside the gene matches: 5. The germline V gene has CDR1 SGHRS and CDR2 YFSETQ. This CDR3 is built from 14 residues. CDR3 residues: CASTPTSGSNEQFF. The DNA for the CDR3 is TGCGCCAGCACTCCCACTAGCGGGAGCAATGAGCAGTTCTTC.